The 13 T cell receptor beta chains listed next were all sequenced from one sample in a study of early T cells in non-severe SARS-CoV-2 infection. From the 5' RACE reads, TCRdb called clonotypes with MiXCR, one entry per CDR3 protein. Of 90,000 to 120,000 distinct CDR3 sequences listed, over 10% are singletons. The sample consisted of whole blood. The receptors here all came from an adult who was a healthcare worker with PCR-confirmed SARS-CoV-2 infection or an uninfected control (not recorded which).

This clonotype was detected only a few times. The chain couples TRBV5-6 to TRBJ1-2; D is possibly TRBD1 (5 bases). The CDR3 has 13 amino acids. Trimming removed 5 bases at V and 1 base at J, with 9 bases between. Germline-derived CDR1 and CDR2 are SGHDT and YYEEEE. The CDR3 here is CASRPGNNYGYTF. The CDR3 DNA follows: TGTGCCAGCAGGCCAGGGAATAACTATGGCTACACCTTC.

J is TRBJ2-3 and V is TRBV7-6; D is undetermined. Trimming removed 2 bases at V and 4 bases at J, with 10 bases between. This CDR3 has 14 residues. Germline-derived CDR1 and CDR2 are SGHVS and FNYEAQ. CDR3 protein: CASSLYPAADTQYF. The CDR3 nucleotides read TGTGCCAGCAGCTTATACCCCGCGGCAGATACGCAGTATTTT.

The DNA for the CDR3 is TGCGCCAGCAGTACCTCCTACGAGCAGTACTTC. Translated, it gives CASSTSYEQYF. The chain has TRBV10-2 and TRBJ2-7; D unclear. V was pared by 5 bases and J by 0 bases, with 2 bases between. CDR1 is WSHSY and CDR2 is SAAADI in the germline V gene. The CDR3 consists of 11 residues.

This clonotype was seen many times. The chain recombines TRBV3-1 with TRBJ2-2; D call uncertain. The CDR3 runs to 14 residues. CDR1 is LGHDT, CDR2 YNNKEL, per germline (reference sequence). With 7 bases removed from V and 3 bases from J, the gap between germline ends came to 12 bases. The CDR3 region is CASTLRPDTGELFF. CDR3 DNA: TGTGCCAGCACCCTCCGACCCGACACCGGGGAGCTGTTTTTT.

This clonotype turned up a few times. J is TRBJ2-3 and V is TRBV24-1; 10 positions match TRBD2. The CDR3 is made up of 16 amino acids. The ends lost 5 bases at V and 1 base at J; junction bases unmatched: 5. CDR1 KGHDR and CDR2 SFDVKD come from the germline V gene. CDR3 in DNA: TGTGCCACCAGTGGAGCGGGAGGGAGGGGCACAGATACGCAGTATTTT. It yields the protein CATSGAGGRGTDTQYF.

The rearrangement joins TRBV7-6 to TRBJ2-5, with no clear D. V was trimmed by 0 bases and J by 5 bases, leaving 7 bases between them. The V gene's germline CDR1 is SGHVS and CDR2 FNYEAQ. CDR3 length equals 13 residues. CDR3 sequence: CASSLARWETQYF. The CDR3 bases are TGTGCCAGCAGCTTAGCGCGTTGGGAGACCCAGTACTTC.

This clonotype was observed a few times. This rearrangement joins TRBV24-1 to TRBJ2-1; TRBD1 is a possible D gene (5 bases). The CDR3 is made up of 17 amino acids. The ends were cut back, 0 bases at V and 7 bases at J, with 18 bases in the middle. Looked up from germline, CDR1 is KGHDR and CDR2 is SFDVKD. The CDR3 is CATSDLAPGKGWNEQFF. The CDR3 bases are TGTGCCACCAGTGATTTGGCCCCAGGGAAGGGGTGGAATGAGCAGTTCTTC.

The chain combines TRBV6-5 with TRBJ2-2; 8 nucleotides agree with TRBD2. The CDR3 runs 16 residues. Germline V gene data show CDR1 as MNHEY and CDR2 as SVGAGI. After removal of 4 bases from V and 17 bases from J, the junction contained 21 bases not matched to a gene. CDR3 sequence reads: CASSSRGSGELNILFF. Written as DNA, the CDR3 is TGTGCCAGCAGTTCCAGGGGTAGCGGGGAGCTAAACATACTCTTTTTT.

This clonotype has just a few counts. The chain carries TRBV12-3 or TRBV12-4 and TRBJ1-5; TRBD1 aligns across 7 bases. V shed 6 bases, J shed 4 bases, and the junction held 9 bases outside the gene matches. The CDR3 runs 15 residues. This CDR3 is CASSRFRDRNQPQHF. The CDR3 coding sequence is TGTGCCAGCAGCCGGTTCCGGGACAGAAATCAGCCCCAGCATTTT.

This clonotype was observed a few times. V is TRBV7-9 and J is TRBJ2-7; TRBD1 agrees at 9 bases. The V segment lost 5 bases and the J segment 5 bases; nucleotides outside the gene matches: 7. The CDR3 runs 14 residues. The germline gives CDR1 SEHNR, CDR2 FQNEAQ (reference sequence). DNA of the CDR3: TGTGCCAGCAGCCCGGGGACAGGGACCAACGAGCAGTACTTC. Its protein product is CASSPGTGTNEQYF.

This clonotype was seen at least ten times. This chain joins TRBV30 and TRBJ1-4; no firm D call. V shed 4 bases and J shed 4 bases, with 16 bases lying between them. This CDR3 spans 15 amino acids. Germline lookup yields CDR1 GTSNPN and CDR2 SVGIG (reference sequence). CDR3 loop: CAWTPRTVRNEKLFF. CDR3 nucleotide sequence: TGTGCCTGGACCCCAAGGACGGTTCGTAATGAAAAACTGTTTTTT.

This clonotype appeared a few times. The chain uses TRBV4-1 and TRBJ2-7; D possibly corresponds to TRBD1 (6 bases). This CDR3 comprises 15 residues. Germline-derived CDR1 and CDR2 are MGHRA and YSYEKL. The V end lost 6 bases, the J end lost 3 bases, and 18 bases lay between the germline ends. The CDR3 reads CASRLDQGSGYEQYF. CDR3 nucleotide sequence: TGCGCCAGCAGGCTTGATCAGGGGAGCGGCTACGAGCAGTACTTC.

This clonotype was recorded many times. The junction does not match germline at one end; this may be a read error. The chain links TRBV5-6 to TRBJ2-3; D is perhaps TRBD1 (5 bases). Germline CDR1 reads SGHDT; CDR2 reads YYEEEE. The CDR3 is 13 amino acids. This chain's CDR3 is CASSLGGTDTQYF. The CDR3 DNA reads as TGTGCCAGTAGCTTAGGGGGCACAGATACGCAGTATTTT.